This T cell receptor (beta chain) was recorded in a study of OX40 agonist ivuxolimab in advanced cancers. Turning to the study itself: While on treatment, patients had intravenous ivuxolimab at 0.01 to 10 mg/kg every 2 weeks. Partial responses were seen in three patients, one with hepatocellular carcinoma and two with cutaneous melanoma. Regarding the study as a whole: Expanded clones tended on average to be more numerous among CD8+ T cells than CD4+.

Method: immunoSEQ multiplex PCR; TCRdb's copy keeps in-frame clones and lacks some. The data show roughly 17,000 clones, with 65% to 90% seen just once and 3.9% held by the top ten. Concerning this clone: Its antigen is unidentified.

Germline-derived CDR1 and CDR2 are KGHSY and FQNENV. Trimming stripped 0 bases from V and 1 base from J, with 8 bases between. CDR3 size: 15 residues. This material consisted of CD4+ or CD8+ T cells sorted from blood, taken in a trial of the OX40 agonist ivuxolimab. The sequence derives from an adult with an advanced solid tumor such as melanoma, head and neck, liver or kidney cancer. The chain couples TRBV16 to TRBJ2-3; either TRBD1 or TRBD2 may fit D (5 bases each). CDR3 in amino acids: CASSQSQGGTDTQYF. As DNA, the CDR3 is TGTGCCAGCAGCCAATCCCAGGGAGGCACAGATACGCAGTATTTT.